This T cell receptor (beta chain) was obtained from a study of T cells in Graves' hyperthyroidism and ophthalmopathy. At the level of the study: Upon initial diagnosis and before any treatment, peripheral blood was collected.

The length of the CDR3 is 16 residues. Germline lookup yields CDR1 ENHRY and CDR2 SYGVKD. J lost 0 bases, V lost 4 bases, and 6 bases had no gene match. With a duration under 2 months, the hyperthyroidism was newly diagnosed in patients aged 18 to 65. Amplified TCR beta CDR3 regions derived from RNA transcripts. Initially, a first-round RT-PCR of the TCR CDR3 employed the HTBI primer set. Using its own MiXCR run on the multiplex PCR reads, TCRdb lists one record per CDR3 protein. The table includes roughly 750,000 distinct CDR3 sequences, 15% to 20% detected once. The chain uses TRBV10-3 and TRBJ1-3; 7 bases are a match to TRBD1. The receptor was derived from a man younger than 35 with Graves' hyperthyroidism. The specimen sequenced was blood. The CDR3 is CAISGQGVHSGNTIYF. For the CDR3, the DNA is TGTGCCATCAGTGGGCAGGGGGTTCACTCTGGAAACACCATATATTTT.